One T cell receptor (beta chain) is described in this entry. What it binds is unknown. The entry originates in a study of Ad26.COV2.S vaccination and SARS-CoV-2 variants. Whole-study context: Ad26.COV2.S shots went into the muscle once or twice, 56 days apart. Study-wide findings and caveats: While placebo recipients had lower spike-specific TCR breadth, vaccine recipients had more.

V trimming: 1 base; J trimming: 6 bases; junction bases outside the gene matches: 11. The CDR3 loop spans 16 amino acids. Germline CDR1 and CDR2: LNHDA and SQIVND (reference sequence). Here immunoSEQ multiplex PCR was the method, and the copy in TCRdb shows in-frame clones only, minus some. Of about 450,000 clones in the sample, about 88% were seen once. Documented treatment: about 20 received Ad26.COV2.S at low or high dose, single or two shots; 5 received placebo; per-sample allocation not given. Sample collection was performed on day 63 after the first vaccine or placebo injection. The V and J genes are TRBV19 and TRBJ2-7; TRBD1 agrees at 8 bases. The source material was peripheral blood, sampled in a trial of Ad26.COV2.S vaccine versus placebo. This receptor was taken from a person aged 18-65 years who received the Ad26.COV2.S COVID-19 vaccine or a placebo. The CDR3 is CASSIVGAGGEVEQYF. Written as DNA, the CDR3 is TGTGCCAGTAGTATAGTCGGGGCAGGGGGCGAGGTCGAGCAGTACTTC.